This TCR beta chain derives from a study of vaccination and CD4 T cells after COVID-19. To note about this clonotype: The antigen remains unidentified.

The ends were cut back, 0 bases at V and 8 bases at J, with 10 bases in the middle. CDR3 length equals 13 residues. Germline lookup yields CDR1 LGHNA and CDR2 YSLEER. Sequenced with the Oncomine TCR Beta short-read assay was DNA taken from cultured CD4+ T cells. Researchers extracted genomic DNA from CD4+ T cells that had been cultured. MiXCR was run by TCRdb on the PCR reads, yielding one entry per CDR3 protein. The data hold 20,000 to 25,000 distinct CDR3 sequences, with 38% observed a single time. Treatment described: approximately 9-day PBMC culture with coronavirus spike peptide pools or control peptides (ViraFEST assay).

The J gene is TRBJ1-1, the V gene TRBV4-3, with no clear D. The starting material was CD4+ T cells from blood, cultured in vitro, obtained before SARS-CoV-2 vaccination. This TCR derives from a human donor who had recovered from COVID-19. In nucleotides, the CDR3 is TGCGCCAGCAGCCAAGATCTGGAGACAGAAGCTTTCTTT. It encodes CASSQDLETEAFF.